The following is a TCR beta chain sequence with its context. The target antigen is unknown. The data were taken from a study of cytomegalovirus exposure and HLA in healthy donors. The study, taken as a whole, reports: Reports state that TCR beta sequences accurately predicted most subjects' HLA-A and HLA-B alleles. In vitro experiments confirmed that three CMV-associated chains were specific for CMV antigens.

This cohort consisted of healthy bone marrow donors. Although they were nominally healthy when sampled, donors likely had unrecorded immune exposures. Use of 60 Vbeta and 13 Jbeta primers characterized the PCR. Some clones are missing from TCRdb's copy, which holds only in-frame ones; the method was immunoSEQ multiplex PCR. This sample's table has approximately 110,000 clones. The CDR3 is 13 amino acids. Germline V gene sequence: CDR1 SGHRS, CDR2 YFSETQ. V gave up 0 bases and J gave up 10 bases, with 13 bases separating them. Source material: PBMCs. The TCR sequence derives from a man aged 40-55 years in good health and CMV-seronegative. The genes are TRBV5-1 and TRBJ1-1, with unresolved D. CDR3 region: CASSLESSAAAFF. CDR3 nucleotides: TGCGCCAGCAGCTTGGAAAGCAGTGCGGCAGCTTTCTTT.